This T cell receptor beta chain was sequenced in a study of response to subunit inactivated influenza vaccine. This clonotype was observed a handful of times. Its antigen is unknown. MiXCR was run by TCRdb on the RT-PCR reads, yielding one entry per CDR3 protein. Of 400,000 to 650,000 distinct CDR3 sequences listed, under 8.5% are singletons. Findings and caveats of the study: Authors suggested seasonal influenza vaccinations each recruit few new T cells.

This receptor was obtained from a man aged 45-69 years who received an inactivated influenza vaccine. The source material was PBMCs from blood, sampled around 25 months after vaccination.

The CDR3 protein is CASSLGRGERYEQYF. CDR3 sequence (DNA): TGCGCCAGCAGCTTGGGTCGGGGGGAACGCTACGAGCAGTACTTC. V gene TRBV5-1 combines with J gene TRBJ2-7, with 7 bases identical to TRBD2. The germline CDR1 and CDR2 sequences are SGHRS and YFSETQ. The CDR3 sequence is 15 residues long. Trimming cost V 0 bases and J 3 bases; bases outside gene matches: 6.